What follows are 22 T cell receptor beta chains derived from one specimen sequenced in a study of blood T cells in healthy people across ages. Combining a sample-barcoded 5' primer with a J-beta primer mix, a second PCR ran for 7 to 11 cycles. Via MiXCR, TCRdb re-called the 5' RACE reads, giving one row per CDR3 protein. The profile shows approximately 800,000 distinct CDR3 sequences, about 34% of them singletons. The sequencing input was blood. All receptors come from a man between 18 and 29 years old in good health.

This clonotype has only one observation. V usage is TRBV20-1 and J usage is TRBJ2-7, with D hard to call. With 3 bases removed from V and 5 bases from J, the gap between germline ends came to 14 bases. The CDR3 loop spans 13 amino acids. CDR1 is DFQATT, CDR2 SNEGSKA, per germline (reference sequence). In DNA, the CDR3 is TGCAGTGCTAGTGAGGATTTCGCCGACGAGCAGTACTTC. Translated: CSASEDFADEQYF.

The rearrangement uses TRBV12-3 or TRBV12-4 and TRBJ2-7; D is unresolved. V was trimmed by 5 bases and J by 4 bases, leaving 18 bases between them. This CDR3 has 15 amino acids. CDR3 coding DNA: TGTGCCAGCAGTACGACTGGGGTCGTGACTTACGAGCAGTACTTC. Protein product: CASSTTGVVTYEQYF.

Notes on this clonotype: A junction boundary mismatches the germline segment, possibly from a read error. J is TRBJ1-5 and V is TRBV20-1; D gene unclear. The CDR3 length is 15 residues. Per the germline V gene, CDR1 is DFQATT and CDR2 is SNEGSKA (reference sequence). The CDR3 protein is CNARAGRALHQPQHF. CDR3 sequence (DNA): TGCAATGCTAGAGCTGGGCGGGCACTTCATCAGCCCCAGCATTTT.

This clonotype was found many times. The chain couples TRBV5-1 to TRBJ1-2, with a tentative D call TRBD1 (5 bases). Between the trimmed V and J ends, which lost 5 bases and 2 bases, there was a span of 10 bases. CDR1 and CDR2 (germline): SGHRS, YFSETQ. The CDR3 extends over 13 amino acids. CDR3 DNA: TGCGCCAGCAGAGTCGACAGAAACTATGGCTACACCTTC. Residues: CASRVDRNYGYTF.

The CDR3 coding sequence is TGTGCCAGCAGTTTCAGAAATAATGAAAAACTGTTTTTT. Encoded protein: CASSFRNNEKLFF. The chain couples TRBV28 to TRBJ1-4, with D uncertain. Trimming cost V 3 bases and J 4 bases, with 6 bases left between them. Germline CDR1 and CDR2: MDHEN and SYDVKM. The CDR3 sequence is 13 residues long.

This clonotype was detected many times. The chain uses TRBV5-1 and TRBJ2-3, with TRBD2 identical over 9 bases. The CDR3 consists of 14 residues. V lost 7 bases and J lost 1; bases outside the gene matches: 4. Germline V CDR1 and CDR2: SGHRS, YFSETQ. The DNA of the CDR3 is TGCGCCAGCTATAGCGGGGGAGGCACAGATACGCAGTATTTT. It encodes CASYSGGGTDTQYF.

In regard to this clonotype: A read error may account for a junction end that differs from germline. This rearrangement joins TRBV7-6 to TRBJ1-1; the D is unclear. CDR3 length equals 15 residues. From germline, CDR1 is SGHVS and CDR2 FNYEAQ. CDR3 loop: CAGSLEAGPNTEAFF. CDR3 nucleotide sequence: TGTGCCGGCAGCTTAGAGGCAGGCCCGAACACTGAAGCTTTCTTT.

Points on this clonotype: A much larger clonotype is one base distant, so this may be a read error. The rearrangement joins TRBV20-1 to TRBJ2-4; D ambiguous. The CDR3 spans 12 residues. The germline gives CDR1 DFQATT, CDR2 SNEGSKA (reference sequence). CDR3 region: CSASEGQNSQYF. The CDR3 bases are TGCAGTGCTAGTGAAGGGCAAAACAGTCAGTACTTC.

The rearrangement joins TRBV6-2 or TRBV6-3 to TRBJ2-1; 9 bases are a match to TRBD2. CDR1 and CDR2 (germline): MNHEY, SVGEGT. Losses at the gene ends were 4 bases for V and 4 bases for J; bases not matched to a gene: 5. The CDR3 loop spans 15 amino acids. The CDR3 region is CASSSNLAGYNEQFF. CDR3 sequence (DNA): TGTGCCAGCAGTTCAAACCTAGCGGGGTACAATGAGCAGTTCTTC.

This clonotype was picked up a small number of times. The chain carries TRBV25-1 and TRBJ2-2, with D perhaps TRBD2 (5 bases). CDR3 length: 14 amino acids. V lost 2 bases, J lost 5 bases, and 9 bases lay in between. The germline gives CDR1 MGHDK, CDR2 SYGVNS. The CDR3 bases are TGTGCCAGCAGTGAAGTGAGGACTACCGGGGAGCTGTTTTTT. Translation gives CASSEVRTTGELFF.

This chain uses TRBV7-9 with TRBJ2-5; TRBD1 agrees at 10 bases. The V and J ends lost 4 bases and 0 bases, in that order; junction bases with no gene match: 2. The CDR3 spans 15 residues. CDR1 and CDR2 (germline): SEHNR, FQNEAQ (reference sequence). Here the CDR3 DNA reads TGTGCCAGCAGCTCCGGGACAGGGGACCAAGAGACCCAGTACTTC. This sequence encodes CASSSGTGDQETQYF.

The rearrangement joins TRBV2 to TRBJ2-5; perhaps D is TRBD1 or TRBD2 (5 bases each). Gene TRBJ2-4 matches the end of the DNA better, so the J call may be wrong. This CDR3 is 16 amino acids long. Germline values: CDR1 SNHLY, CDR2 FYNNEI. CDR3 in amino acids: CASSGGQRNTKNIQYF. CDR3 coding DNA: TGTGCCAGCAGTGGGGGCCAGCGGAATACCAAAAACATTCAGTACTTC.

The rearrangement uses TRBV13 and TRBJ1-1; 11 bases are a match to TRBD1. The trim removed 5 bases at V and 5 bases at J, leaving 10 bases unmatched. This CDR3 has 16 amino acids. In germline, CDR1 is PRHDT, CDR2 FYEKMQ (reference sequence). The CDR3 DNA follows: TGTGCCAGCAGCATAAGGACAGGGGGCAGGGGGACTGAAGCTTTCTTT. It yields the protein CASSIRTGGRGTEAFF.

This chain joins TRBV4-1 and TRBJ2-4; tentative D call: TRBD2 (6 bases). This CDR3 contains 16 residues. The ends were cut back, 1 base at V and 3 bases at J, with 13 bases in the middle. CDR1 is MGHRA, CDR2 YSYEKL, per germline. CDR3 DNA: TGCGCCAGCAGCCAAGTGGGAGGATGGGACAAAAACATTCAGTACTTC. Amino acids: CASSQVGGWDKNIQYF.

This clonotype appeared many times. The chain uses TRBV25-1 and TRBJ1-2, with 7 positions matching TRBD1. The V segment lost 4 bases and the J segment 2 bases; nucleotides outside the gene matches: 4. In germline, CDR1 is MGHDK, CDR2 SYGVNS. The CDR3 has 14 residues. The CDR3 is CASSGLTGNYGYTF. As DNA, the CDR3 is TGTGCCAGCAGTGGATTGACAGGGAACTATGGCTACACCTTC.

V and J are TRBV15 and TRBJ2-1; the match to TRBD2 covers 14 bases. The CDR3 has 16 residues. Germline values: CDR1 LNHNV, CDR2 YYDKDF (reference sequence). V gave up 5 bases and J gave up 7 bases; unmatched junction bases: 7. CDR3 region: CATSPGTSGSSNEQFF. CDR3 in DNA: TGTGCCACCAGCCCAGGGACTAGCGGGAGCTCGAATGAGCAGTTCTTC. The full variable domain, with the rest looked up from reference TRBV15 and TRBJ2-1, is DAMVIQNPRYQVTQFGKPVTLSCSQTLNHNVMYWYQQKSSQAPKLLFHYYDKDFNNEADTPDNFQSRRPNTSFCFLDIRSPGLGDTAMYLCATSPGTSGSSNEQFFGPGTRLTVL.

This clonotype was seen only a few times. The J gene is TRBJ2-3, the V gene TRBV28; 8 bases match TRBD2. The germline V gene encodes CDR1 MDHEN and CDR2 SYDVKM. V lost 5 bases to trimming and J lost 6 bases; unmatched junction nucleotides: 10. This CDR3 spans 15 amino acids. Here the CDR3 DNA reads TGTGCCAGCAGTCCCCGGGGGGGTCCGGATGATACGCAGTATTTT. Translating it yields CASSPRGGPDDTQYF. The whole variable domain, remainder taken from reference TRBV28 and TRBJ2-3, is DVKVTQSSRYLVKRTGEKVFLECVQDMDHENMFWYRQDPGLGLRLIYFSYDVKMKEKGDIPEGYSVSREKKERFSLILESASTNQTSMYLCASSPRGGPDDTQYFGPGTRLTVL.

A few counts support this clonotype. This chain connects TRBV4-2 to TRBJ1-6; no firm D call. The CDR3 spans 15 residues. Germline assignment: CDR1 LGHNA and CDR2 YNFKEQ. V was shortened by 0 bases and J by 6 bases, with 9 bases between the two germline ends. The CDR3 sequence is CASSQDPNSNSPLHF. The CDR3 nucleotides read TGTGCCAGCAGCCAAGATCCGAATTCTAATTCACCCCTCCACTTT.

As for this clonotype: This may come from a read error, since a much larger clone is one base off. V is TRBV4-3 and J is TRBJ2-1; perhaps TRBD2 as D (5 bases). This CDR3 is built from 15 residues. From germline, CDR1 is LGHNA and CDR2 YSLEER. The CDR3 coding sequence is TGCGCCAGCAGCCAAGTAGGCGGGCTTTACAATGAGCAGGTCTTC. This codes for CASSQVGGLYNEQVF.

This chain links TRBV5-5 with TRBJ1-1; 7 bases map to TRBD1. V shed 1 base, J shed 3 bases, and the junction held 6 bases outside the gene matches. The CDR3 spans 15 residues. Germline assignment: CDR1 SGHKS and CDR2 YYEKEE (reference sequence). DNA for the CDR3: TGTGCCAGCAGCTTGTATACAGGGGCGGACACTGAAGCTTTCTTT. The encoded protein is CASSLYTGADTEAFF.

The V gene is TRBV12-3 or TRBV12-4, the J gene TRBJ2-7, with D hard to call. This CDR3 is 11 amino acids long. The V end lost 6 bases, the J end lost 11 bases, and 14 bases lay between the germline ends. The CDR3 is CASSLDFVEYF. DNA for the CDR3: TGTGCCAGCAGCCTCGACTTTGTGGAGTACTTC.

Comment on this clonotype: A junction end diverges from the germline sequence, so it may reflect a read error. V is TRBV11-2 and J is TRBJ2-3, with a tentative D call TRBD2 (6 bases). The CDR3 sequence is 13 residues long. Per the germline V gene, CDR1 is SGHAT and CDR2 is FQNNGV. The CDR3 protein is CASSPGVTDMQYF. CDR3 bases: TGTGCCAGCAGCCCGGGGGTCACAGATATGCAGTATTTT. Based on the CDR3 plus reference TRBV11-2 and TRBJ2-3, the full variable domain is EAGVAQSPRYKIIEKRQSVAFWCNPISGHATLYWYQQILGQGPKLLIQFQNNGVVDDSQLPKDRFSAERLKGVDSTLKIQPAKLEDSAVYLCASSPGVTDMQYFGPGTRLTVL.